The 28 T cell receptor beta chains below come from one sample, sequenced in a study of blood T cell repertoires in COVID-19 (dated by TCRdb to the early 2020s). Receptor libraries were prepared by the immunoSEQ multiplex PCR assay. Imported from immuneACCESS, the table was reduced by TCRdb to in-frame sequences with V and J called. These copies leave out some clones; in studies compared against another copy, an unresolved V gene accounts for under half, and the cause of the remainder is not known. Within this sample are 50,000 to 55,000 clones, with more than 75% of them counted one time only. The ten largest make up approximately 15% of the sample. The source material was peripheral blood. All receptors come from a human donor with active COVID-19. The donor label of this sample is uncertain.

V is TRBV9 and J is TRBJ1-2, with D possibly TRBD1 on 6 matching bases. Trimming stripped 4 bases from V and 2 bases from J, with 12 bases between. The CDR3 contains 14 residues. Germline loops: CDR1 SGDLS, CDR2 YYNGEE. The DNA of the CDR3 is TGTGCCAGCAGCCCGGACAGACAGAACTATGGCTACACCTTC. This codes for CASSPDRQNYGYTF.

This clone was seen once. Here the CDR3 DNA reads TGTGCCAGCGCGAACCAACGGTATAGCAATCAGCCCCAGCATTTT. Amino acid sequence: CASANQRYSNQPQHF. The chain combines TRBV7-2 with TRBJ1-5; D uncertain. This CDR3 contains 15 residues. V dropped 8 bases and J dropped 0 bases, with 14 bases sitting between them. The germline CDR1 and CDR2 sequences are SGHTA and FQGNSA. The entire variable domain, with the rest obtained from reference TRBV7-2 and TRBJ1-5, is as follows: GAGVSQSPSNKVTEKGKDVELRCDPISGHTALYWYRQSLGQGLEFLIYFQGNSAPDKSGLPSDRFSAERTGGSVSTLTIQRTQQEDSAVYLCASANQRYSNQPQHFGDGTRLSIL.

This chain links TRBV6-5 with TRBJ2-1, with 14 bases identical to TRBD2. With 7 bases clipped from V and 6 bases from J, the junction kept 5 bases outside the gene matches. Germline V lookup: CDR1 MNHEY, CDR2 SVGAGI. The CDR3 loop spans 15 amino acids. CDR3 protein: CASIPGLAGANEQFF. CDR3 DNA: TGTGCCAGCATTCCGGGACTAGCGGGGGCCAATGAGCAGTTCTTC.

This chain uses TRBV10-3 with TRBJ2-3, with D hard to call. This CDR3 contains 11 residues. From germline, CDR1 is ENHRY and CDR2 SYGVKD. V was clipped by 3 bases and J by 6 bases, with 4 bases between them. The CDR3 DNA reads as TGTGCCATCAGTGATCTCGATACGCAGTATTTT. It specifies CAISDLDTQYF.

The chain employs TRBV18 and TRBJ2-3; 7 positions match TRBD2. The trim removed 6 bases at V and 6 bases at J, leaving 15 bases unmatched. This CDR3 contains 16 residues. CDR1 is KGHSH and CDR2 is LQKENI in the germline V gene. The CDR3 DNA reads TGTGCCAGCTCGTCTACGGTTGGACTAGTACGGGATACGCAGTATTTT. Its protein product is CASSSTVGLVRDTQYF.

This chain links TRBV9 with TRBJ2-7; no reliable D call. With 0 bases removed from V and 1 base from J, the gap between germline ends came to 11 bases. CDR3 length: 15 amino acids. Germline CDR1 SGDLS, CDR2 YYNGEE. The CDR3 protein is CASSVEPEPSYEQYF. The DNA for the CDR3 is TGTGCCAGCAGCGTAGAACCGGAGCCGTCCTACGAGCAGTACTTC.

The J gene is TRBJ1-1, the V gene TRBV24-1; 10 bases line up with TRBD1. CDR1 is KGHDR, CDR2 SFDVKD, per germline. V trimming: 7 bases; J trimming: 1 base; junction bases outside the gene matches: 2. The CDR3 spans 14 residues. Written as DNA, the CDR3 is TGTGCCACCAGGGGGACAGGGGAGAACACTGAAGCTTTCTTT. The encoded protein is CATRGTGENTEAFF.

The chain is built from TRBV5-1 and TRBJ2-1, with 8 bases identical to TRBD2. V lost 0 bases and J lost 5; bases outside the gene matches: 7. Germline V CDR1 and CDR2: SGHRS, YFSETQ. There are 16 residues in the CDR3. This chain's CDR3 is CASSLEGGGRNNEQFF. CDR3 sequence (DNA): TGCGCCAGCAGCTTGGAAGGCGGGGGGCGAAACAATGAGCAGTTCTTC.

As for this clone: At the DNA level, this CDR3 is encoded by other sequences in the same sample as well. The chain joins TRBV7-9 to TRBJ2-7; TRBD1 matches 8 bases. J was trimmed by 3 bases and V by 5 bases; bases with no gene match: 9. The CDR3 contains 15 residues. The germline CDR1 and CDR2 sequences are SEHNR and FQNEAQ (reference sequence). In DNA, the CDR3 is TGTGCCAGCAGCGTGGGGACAGGTGGTTACTACGAGCAGTACTTC. This gives the protein CASSVGTGGYYEQYF.

The chain links TRBV9 to TRBJ1-2; D perhaps matches TRBD1 (5 bases). V lost 4 bases to trimming and J lost 2 bases, with 9 bases between them. CDR1 is SGDLS and CDR2 is YYNGEE in the germline V gene. The CDR3 is 13 residues long. Here the CDR3 reads CASSPRGNYGYTF. CDR3 nucleotide sequence: TGTGCCAGCAGCCCCCGGGGGAACTATGGCTACACCTTC.

The chain is built from TRBV18 and TRBJ1-3; 7 bases agree with TRBD1. This CDR3 has 16 residues. CDR1 and CDR2 (germline): KGHSH, LQKENI. Trimming took 2 bases from V and 0 from J; bases not matched to a gene: 4. The CDR3 spells CASSPAQGFSGNTIYF. The CDR3, as DNA: TGTGCCAGCTCACCAGCACAGGGGTTCTCTGGAAACACCATATATTTT.

The chain is built from TRBV29-1 and TRBJ2-1; 9 nucleotides match TRBD1. The CDR3 runs to 13 residues. Per the germline V gene, CDR1 is SQVTM and CDR2 is ANQGSEA. With V trimmed by 3 bases and J by 9 bases, 6 bases remained unmatched. The CDR3 loop reads CSVDSGQGFEQFF. The CDR3 bases are TGCAGCGTTGACTCGGGACAGGGTTTTGAGCAGTTCTTC.

The chain carries TRBV5-1 and TRBJ2-2, with 8 nucleotides matching TRBD2. Per germline, CDR1 SGHRS and CDR2 YFSETQ. V lost 5 bases, J lost 1 base, and 4 bases stayed unmatched. The CDR3 has 15 residues. The CDR3 DNA follows: TGCGCCAGCAGGATTAGCGGGGTGAACACCGGGGAGCTGTTTTTT. Amino acid sequence: CASRISGVNTGELFF.

V is TRBV19 and J is TRBJ1-2; D is possibly TRBD1 (5 bases). This CDR3 is 12 amino acids long. The germline V and J ends were trimmed by 5 bases and 7 bases, with 11 bases remaining between them. The germline CDR1 and CDR2 sequences are LNHDA and SQIVND (reference sequence). The CDR3 DNA is TGTGCCAGTAGTGCAGGGTTTGGTGGCTACACCTTC. It yields the protein CASSAGFGGYTF.

The chain has TRBV19 and TRBJ2-5; TRBD2 matches 9 bases. Germline trimming cut 4 bases from V and 4 bases from J; bases unmatched to any gene: 13. The CDR3 consists of 17 residues. Germline CDR1 reads LNHDA; CDR2 reads SQIVND (reference sequence). Written as DNA, the CDR3 is TGTGCCAGTAGTACTTCCCACGGGCGGGGGGGCCGAGAGACCCAGTACTTC. This sequence encodes CASSTSHGRGGRETQYF.

This sequence joins TRBV18 and TRBJ2-7, with 9 bases fitting TRBD1. CDR1 and CDR2 from the germline V gene are KGHSH and LQKENI. V shed 6 bases and J 3 bases; nucleotides not matched to a gene: 9. This CDR3 contains 15 residues. The DNA of the CDR3 is TGTGCCAGCTCCATGGGACAGGGAGCGGTCTACGAGCAGTACTTC. Protein sequence: CASSMGQGAVYEQYF.

The chain employs TRBV18 and TRBJ2-7; 8 bases are shared with TRBD1. Germline V lookup: CDR1 KGHSH, CDR2 LQKENI. The CDR3 loop spans 15 amino acids. With 4 bases clipped from V and 0 bases from J, the junction kept 5 bases outside the gene matches. Written as DNA, the CDR3 is TGTGCCAGCTCACTCGGACAGGGAAGCTCCTACGAGCAGTACTTC. Its translation: CASSLGQGSSYEQYF.

V gene TRBV4-1 combines with J gene TRBJ2-2; the D gene is possibly TRBD2 (6 bases). The CDR3 is 13 amino acids. V was cut by 2 bases and J by 6 bases, with 7 bases left in between. Germline lookup yields CDR1 MGHRA and CDR2 YSYEKL. The CDR3 spells CASSQTGAGELFF. Here the CDR3 DNA reads TGCGCCAGCAGCCAAACGGGGGCCGGGGAGCTGTTTTTT.

The chain links TRBV18 to TRBJ2-5; D might be TRBD1 (6 bases). With 3 bases removed from V and 5 bases from J, the gap between germline ends came to 10 bases. CDR1 and CDR2 (germline): KGHSH, LQKENI. CDR3 size: 13 residues. CDR3 protein: CASSPGQGETQYF. CDR3 in DNA: TGTGCCAGCTCACCGGGACAAGGGGAGACCCAGTACTTC.

The chain is built from TRBV7-2 and TRBJ2-5; 8 bases match TRBD1. There are 15 residues in the CDR3. Germline values: CDR1 SGHTA, CDR2 FQGNSA. J gave up 1 base and V 5 bases, and 6 bases lay outside the gene matches. The DNA for the CDR3 is TGTGCCAGCAGCAGGACAGGGTACATCCAAGAGACCCAGTACTTC. This sequence encodes CASSRTGYIQETQYF.

This clone showed up just a few times. This chain joins TRBV19 and TRBJ2-1, with D possibly matching TRBD2 (7 bases). The CDR3 has 13 amino acids. Trimming pared 5 bases from V and 8 bases from J, leaving 13 bases between. Germline V gene data show CDR1 as LNHDA and CDR2 as SQIVND (reference sequence). The CDR3 region has the DNA TGTGCCAGTAGTTACCCGGGGGGCGATGAGCAGTTCTTC. Translating it yields CASSYPGGDEQFF.

This chain connects TRBV6-2 or TRBV6-3 to TRBJ1-5; D is possibly TRBD1 (6 bases). The CDR3 extends over 13 amino acids. Germline-derived CDR1 and CDR2 are MNHEY and SVGEGT. V was trimmed by 6 bases and J by 4 bases, leaving 10 bases between them. CDR3 in amino acids: CASSFTGNQPQHF. CDR3 DNA: TGTGCCAGCAGCTTTACAGGGAATCAGCCCCAGCATTTT.

The chain has TRBV18 and TRBJ2-1; no clear D gene. CDR3 length equals 14 residues. V gave up 3 bases and J gave up 6 bases, with 12 bases separating them. The germline V gene has CDR1 KGHSH and CDR2 LQKENI. In DNA, the CDR3 is TGTGCCAGCTCACCCGACATCCTCGGCAATGAGCAGTTCTTC. Translated: CASSPDILGNEQFF.

The gene calls are TRBV7-6 and TRBJ2-7, with TRBD2 identical over 7 bases. CDR1 SGHVS and CDR2 FNYEAQ come from the germline V gene. V shed 1 base and J 7 bases; nucleotides not matched to a gene: 13. This CDR3 has 16 residues. CDR3 DNA: TGTGCCAGCAGCTTAGATCCGGCGGGGCCCGGGGGGGAGCAGTACTTC. This translates into CASSLDPAGPGGEQYF.

V gene TRBV24-1 combines with J gene TRBJ2-3; possible D gene TRBD1, 5 bases. Deletions cut 3 bases from V and 5 bases from J, with 5 bases between. This CDR3 is 12 amino acids long. Looked up from germline, CDR1 is KGHDR and CDR2 is SFDVKD. The CDR3 is CATSDRGDTQYF. CDR3 nucleotide sequence: TGTGCCACCAGTGATAGGGGAGATACGCAGTATTTT.

The chain recombines TRBV10-3 with TRBJ2-3; D possibly corresponds to TRBD1 (6 bases). Trimming removed 2 bases from V and 3 bases from J, with 12 bases in between. Germline V gene lookup returns CDR1 ENHRY and CDR2 SYGVKD. CDR3 length equals 15 residues. CDR3 region: CAISEGTGKTDTQYF. DNA for the CDR3: TGTGCCATCAGTGAGGGCACAGGGAAAACAGATACGCAGTATTTT.

The chain couples TRBV7-2 to TRBJ1-2; 9 bases are a match to TRBD1. J lost 6 bases, V lost 4 bases, and 6 bases had no gene match. This CDR3 region has 14 residues. CDR1 and CDR2 (germline): SGHTA, FQGNSA. The CDR3 is CASSSDGQGNGYTF. CDR3 coding DNA: TGTGCCAGCAGCTCGGATGGACAGGGGAATGGCTACACCTTC.

The J gene is TRBJ2-4, the V gene TRBV5-6; tentatively, D is TRBD1 (7 bases). CDR1 and CDR2 from the germline V gene are SGHDT and YYEEEE. The CDR3 is 15 residues long. V gave up 4 bases and J gave up 7 bases, with 18 bases separating them. The DNA for the CDR3 is TGTGCCAGCAGCGCGGGGACAGTAGAGAAGAACATTCAGTACTTC. The encoded protein is CASSAGTVEKNIQYF.